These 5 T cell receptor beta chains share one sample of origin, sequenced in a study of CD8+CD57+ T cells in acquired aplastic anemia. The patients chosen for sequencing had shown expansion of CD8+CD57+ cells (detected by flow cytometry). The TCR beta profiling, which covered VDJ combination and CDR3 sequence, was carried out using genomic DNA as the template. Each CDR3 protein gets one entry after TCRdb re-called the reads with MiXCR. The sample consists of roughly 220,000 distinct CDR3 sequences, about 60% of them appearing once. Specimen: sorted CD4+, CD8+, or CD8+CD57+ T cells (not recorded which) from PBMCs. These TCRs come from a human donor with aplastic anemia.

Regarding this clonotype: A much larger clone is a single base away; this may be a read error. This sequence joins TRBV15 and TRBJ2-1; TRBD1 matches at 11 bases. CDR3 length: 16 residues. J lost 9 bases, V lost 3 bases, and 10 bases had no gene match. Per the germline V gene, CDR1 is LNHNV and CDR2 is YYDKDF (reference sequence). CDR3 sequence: CATSSSRSGQGVEQFF. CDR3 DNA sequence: TGTGCCACCAGCAGCTCCAGGTCGGGACAGGGGGTTGAGCAGTTCTTC.

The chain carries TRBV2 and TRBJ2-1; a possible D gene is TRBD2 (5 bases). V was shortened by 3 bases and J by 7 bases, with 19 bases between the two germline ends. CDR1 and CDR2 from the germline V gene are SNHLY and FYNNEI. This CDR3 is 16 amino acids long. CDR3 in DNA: TGTGCCAGCAGTGAGTATAGCGCTAGAGTGAGGAATGAGCAGTTCTTC. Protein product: CASSEYSARVRNEQFF.

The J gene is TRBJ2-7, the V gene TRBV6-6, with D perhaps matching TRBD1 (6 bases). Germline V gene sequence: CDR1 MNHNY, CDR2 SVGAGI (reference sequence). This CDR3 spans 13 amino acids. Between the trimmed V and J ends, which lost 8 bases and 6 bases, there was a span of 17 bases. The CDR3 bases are TGTGCCAGCGGGACGCTTACAGGGTTCGAGCAGTACTTC. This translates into CASGTLTGFEQYF.

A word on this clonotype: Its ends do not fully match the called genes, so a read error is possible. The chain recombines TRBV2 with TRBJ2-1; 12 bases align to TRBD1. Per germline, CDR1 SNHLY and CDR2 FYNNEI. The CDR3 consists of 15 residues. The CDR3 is CATSDGRDRGREQFF. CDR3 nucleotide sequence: TGTGCCACCAGTGACGGCCGGGACAGGGGGCGTGAGCAGTTCTTC.

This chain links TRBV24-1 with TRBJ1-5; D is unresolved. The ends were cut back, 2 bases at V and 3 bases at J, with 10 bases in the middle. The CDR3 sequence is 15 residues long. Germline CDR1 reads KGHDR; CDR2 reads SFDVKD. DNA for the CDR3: TGTGCCACCAGTGATTCCCAGGCGTACAATCAGCCCCAGCATTTT. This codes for CATSDSQAYNQPQHF.